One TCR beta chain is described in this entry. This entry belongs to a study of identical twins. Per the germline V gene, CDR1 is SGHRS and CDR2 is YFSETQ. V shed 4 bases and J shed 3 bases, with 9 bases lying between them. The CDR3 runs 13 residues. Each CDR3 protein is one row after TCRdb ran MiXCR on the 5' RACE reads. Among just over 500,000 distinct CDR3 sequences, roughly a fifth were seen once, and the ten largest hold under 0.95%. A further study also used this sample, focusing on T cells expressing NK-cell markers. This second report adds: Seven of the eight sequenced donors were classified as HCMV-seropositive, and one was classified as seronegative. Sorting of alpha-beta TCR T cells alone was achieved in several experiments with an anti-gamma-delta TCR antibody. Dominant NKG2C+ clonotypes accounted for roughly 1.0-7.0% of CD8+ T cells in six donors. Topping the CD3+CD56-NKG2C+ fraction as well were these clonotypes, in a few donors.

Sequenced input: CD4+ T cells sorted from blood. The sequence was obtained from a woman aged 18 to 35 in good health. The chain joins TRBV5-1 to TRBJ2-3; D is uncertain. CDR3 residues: CASSMIGTDTQYF. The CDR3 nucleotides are TGCGCCAGCAGCATGATTGGGACAGATACGCAGTATTTT.